This passage covers 17 T cell receptor beta chains from one sample sequenced in a study of persistence of HIV-infected CD4 T cells. Nonspecific anti-CD3/anti-CD28 bead stimulation represents the broad CD4+ T cell repertoire. CD4+ T cells upregulating both CD40 ligand and CD69 were sorted as responding cells. Sequencing used immunoSEQ version 4 in survey mode. Profiling relied on immunoSEQ multiplex PCR, and the TCRdb table lists in-frame clones only, not all of them. The sample records some 41,000 clones, roughly 90% being singletons. The antigens of these receptors remain unknown. The sample in question was CD4+ T cells sorted from PBMCs after approximately 19-hour stimulation, obtained from a patient who received antiretroviral therapy. Every receptor here comes from an adult man with HIV who was CMV-seropositive.

The chain has TRBV6-5 and TRBJ2-7, with TRBD1 identical over 8 bases. The length of the CDR3 is 15 residues. Trimming took 6 bases from V and 1 from J; bases not matched to a gene: 8. CDR1 and CDR2 from the germline V gene are MNHEY and SVGAGI. DNA for the CDR3: TGTGCCAGCAGCTTTGACAGGGGTTCGTCCTACGAGCAGTACTTC. Protein product: CASSFDRGSSYEQYF.

The V and J genes are TRBV5-3 and TRBJ1-6; D is ambiguous. TRBV5-3 is annotated as an ORF whose role is uncertain. CDR3 length: 15 residues. The germline V and J ends were trimmed by 0 bases and 8 bases, with 12 bases remaining between them. The CDR3 loop reads CARSLDVDPYSPLHF. CDR3 bases: TGTGCCAGAAGCTTGGACGTAGATCCTTATTCACCCCTCCACTTT.

The V gene is TRBV6-5, the J gene TRBJ1-6; 7 bases fit TRBD1. Germline V CDR1 and CDR2: MNHEY, SVGAGI. This CDR3 region has 15 residues. Unmatched junction bases numbered 7, after V lost 5 bases and J lost 6 bases. CDR3 sequence: CASSRQGPRNSPLHF. The CDR3 DNA reads as TGTGCCAGCAGTCGACAGGGCCCCCGTAATTCACCCCTCCACTTT.

The rearrangement links TRBV19 to TRBJ2-1; 10 bases agree with TRBD1. The CDR3 consists of 15 residues. J was trimmed by 9 bases and V by 5 bases; bases with no gene match: 10. Germline CDR1 and CDR2: LNHDA and SQIVND (reference sequence). For the CDR3, the DNA is TGTGCCAGTAGTCGGTCCGGGACAGGGGTTGCTGAGCAGTTCTTC. It encodes CASSRSGTGVAEQFF.

J is TRBJ1-5 and V is TRBV12-3 or TRBV12-4; 8 bases map to TRBD1. The CDR3 spans 13 residues. Trimming cost V 5 bases and J 6 bases; bases outside gene matches: 3. The CDR3 here is CASSQGAVQPQHF. DNA of the CDR3: TGTGCCAGCAGTCAGGGGGCGGTTCAGCCCCAGCATTTT.

The chain combines TRBV19 with TRBJ1-2, with TRBD1 matching over 10 bases. J lost 2 bases, V lost 4 bases, and 4 bases had no gene match. Germline V gene lookup returns CDR1 LNHDA and CDR2 SQIVND (reference sequence). This CDR3 is built from 15 residues. Here the CDR3 reads CASSTRTGGNYGYTF. The CDR3 bases are TGTGCCAGTAGTACCCGGACAGGGGGGAACTATGGCTACACCTTC.

The V call is TRBV30, the J call TRBJ2-2; possible D gene TRBD1, 7 bases. Trimming cost V 4 bases and J 4 bases, with 10 bases left between them. The CDR3 is made up of 13 amino acids. Germline lookup yields CDR1 GTSNPN and CDR2 SVGIG (reference sequence). CDR3 bases: TGTGCCTGGAACAGGGGAGGCACCGGGGAGCTGTTTTTT. Amino acids: CAWNRGGTGELFF.

The DNA of the CDR3 is TGTGCCAGCAGCGAGTCTTTTTCACCCCTCCACTTT. Its protein is CASSESFSPLHF. The chain has TRBV27 and TRBJ1-6; D not resolved. Looked up from germline, CDR1 is MNHEY and CDR2 is SMNVEV (reference sequence). Trimming removed 6 bases from V and 9 bases from J, with 9 bases in between. This CDR3 has 12 amino acids.

This clone was recorded once. V and J are TRBV20-1 and TRBJ2-1, with no clear D. The length of the CDR3 is 10 residues. Per the germline V gene, CDR1 is DFQATT and CDR2 is SNEGSKA (reference sequence). V was clipped by 3 bases and J by 9 bases, with 6 bases between them. The CDR3 DNA is TGCAGTGCTAGCCGTCTTGAGCAGTTCTTC. It translates to CSASRLEQFF.

The chain is built from TRBV15 and TRBJ2-3; D gene ambiguous. V dropped 0 bases and J dropped 2 bases, with 3 bases sitting between them. Per germline, CDR1 LNHNV and CDR2 YYDKDF (reference sequence). CDR3 length: 13 residues. The CDR3 protein is CATSREPTDTQYF. CDR3 in DNA: TGTGCCACCAGCAGAGAGCCCACAGATACGCAGTATTTT.

The chain couples TRBV6-1 to TRBJ1-1; no reliable D call. V lost 7 bases, J lost 4 bases, and 10 bases lay in between. Germline lookup yields CDR1 MNHNS and CDR2 SASEGT. The CDR3 is made up of 12 amino acids. CDR3 in DNA: TGTGCCAGCACCTTGTCGGGCACTGAAGCTTTCTTT. Its protein product is CASTLSGTEAFF.

This clone appeared a single time. The rearrangement uses TRBV3-1 (or the pseudogene TRBV3-2) and TRBJ1-4, with 9 positions matching TRBD1. Germline V gives CDR1 LGHDT, CDR2 YNNKEL (reference sequence). There are 16 residues in the CDR3. Losses at the gene ends were 2 bases for V and 8 bases for J; bases not matched to a gene: 9. The CDR3 reads CASSQPGQGRMEKLFF. For the CDR3, the DNA is TGTGCCAGCAGCCAACCAGGACAGGGGAGAATGGAAAAACTGTTTTTT.

The chain is built from TRBV5-1 and TRBJ1-1; D is unclear. The CDR3 is 13 amino acids. The ends were cut back, 4 bases at V and 4 bases at J, with 11 bases in the middle. Germline values: CDR1 SGHRS, CDR2 YFSETQ. The chain's CDR3 is CASSEGRATEAFF. The DNA for the CDR3 is TGCGCCAGCAGCGAAGGGAGGGCCACTGAAGCTTTCTTT.

The chain links TRBV25-1 to TRBJ1-2; D not certain. Germline CDR1 MGHDK, CDR2 SYGVNS. The CDR3 is made up of 13 amino acids. Trimming took off 2 bases at V and 5 bases at J, with 9 bases between the two ends. This CDR3 reads CASSERELYGYTF. In DNA form, the CDR3 reads TGTGCCAGCAGTGAAAGGGAACTTTATGGCTACACCTTC.

V and J are TRBV10-3 and TRBJ1-5; no reliable D call. V lost 6 bases and J lost 6, with 12 bases in between. The germline V gene encodes CDR1 ENHRY and CDR2 SYGVKD. The CDR3 sequence is 13 residues long. In DNA form, the CDR3 reads TGTGCCATCAGCTCTACGGCCGGTCAGCCCCAGCATTTT. Its protein product is CAISSTAGQPQHF.

This chain joins TRBV5-4 and TRBJ2-3; D is uncertain. The CDR3 totals 14 residues. Germline values: CDR1 SGHNT, CDR2 YYREEE (reference sequence). V was shortened by 4 bases and J by 6 bases, with 15 bases between the two germline ends. The CDR3 DNA reads TGTGCCAGCAGCCCCCGGGCCCCGCTGGATACGCAGTATTTT. It yields the protein CASSPRAPLDTQYF.

The genes are TRBV10-3 and TRBJ2-7, with D possibly TRBD1 on 6 matching bases. Germline CDR1 ENHRY, CDR2 SYGVKD. Trimming left V 6 bases short and J 6 bases short, with 12 bases between. The CDR3 has 12 amino acids. DNA for the CDR3: TGTGCCATCAGGGGAACAGGGACCGAGCAGTACTTC. It codes for CAIRGTGTEQYF.